The clone carrying this TCR beta chain came up once. This sample stems from a study of CD8+ T cells in alopecia areata. Study as a whole: The study gave treated patients oral tofacitinib at 5 to 10 mg twice daily.

Investigators isolated RNA and reverse transcribed it into cDNA to act as the sequencing template. Sequencing used immunoSEQ multiplex PCR; TCRdb keeps in-frame clones, though not all of them. The table records hundreds of thousands of clones, roughly two thirds of them present only once. This specimen consisted of CD4+ T cells sorted from blood, obtained at week 0. The TCR comes from a human donor with alopecia areata.

The CDR3 bases are TGTGCCGCCAAGCGGGGGGACAGCACAGATACGCAGTATTTT. Encoded protein: CAAKRGDSTDTQYF. The V and J genes are TRBV30 and TRBJ2-3, with TRBD2 identical over 9 bases. Germline V gene sequence: CDR1 GTSNPN, CDR2 SVGIG (reference sequence). The CDR3 totals 14 residues. V lost 8 bases to trimming and J lost 0 bases; unmatched junction nucleotides: 6.